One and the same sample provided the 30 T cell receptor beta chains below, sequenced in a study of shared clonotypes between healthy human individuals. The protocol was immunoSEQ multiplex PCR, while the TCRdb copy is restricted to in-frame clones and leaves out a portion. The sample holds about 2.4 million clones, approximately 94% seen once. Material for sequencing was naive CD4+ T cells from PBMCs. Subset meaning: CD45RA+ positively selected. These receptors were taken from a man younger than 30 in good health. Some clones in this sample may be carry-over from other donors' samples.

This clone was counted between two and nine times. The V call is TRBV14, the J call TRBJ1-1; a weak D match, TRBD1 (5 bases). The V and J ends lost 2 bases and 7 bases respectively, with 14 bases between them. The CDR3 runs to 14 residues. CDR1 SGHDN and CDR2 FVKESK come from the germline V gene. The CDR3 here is CASSQTPGTFEAFF. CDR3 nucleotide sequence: TGTGCCAGCAGCCAAACACCCGGGACCTTTGAAGCTTTCTTT.

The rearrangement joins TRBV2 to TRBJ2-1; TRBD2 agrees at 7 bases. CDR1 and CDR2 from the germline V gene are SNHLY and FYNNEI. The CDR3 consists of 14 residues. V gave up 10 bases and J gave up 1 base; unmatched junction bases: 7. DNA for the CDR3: TGTGCCACCTTGCTAGCGGAGTCCTACAATGAGCAGTTCTTC. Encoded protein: CATLLAESYNEQFF.

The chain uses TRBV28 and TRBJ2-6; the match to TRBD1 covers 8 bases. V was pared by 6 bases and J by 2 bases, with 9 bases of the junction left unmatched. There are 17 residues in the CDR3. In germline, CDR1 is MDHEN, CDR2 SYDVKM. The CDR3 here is CASRRQGNIAGANVLTF. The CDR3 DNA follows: TGTGCCAGCAGGAGACAGGGGAATATAGCTGGGGCCAACGTCCTGACTTTC.

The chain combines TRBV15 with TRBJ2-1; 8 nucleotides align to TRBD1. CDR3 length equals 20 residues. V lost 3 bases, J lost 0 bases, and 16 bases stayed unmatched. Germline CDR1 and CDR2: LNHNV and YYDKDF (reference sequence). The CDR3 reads CATSSKVSRGRASSYNEQFF. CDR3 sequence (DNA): TGTGCCACCAGCAGCAAAGTCAGCAGGGGGCGGGCTAGCTCCTACAATGAGCAGTTCTTC. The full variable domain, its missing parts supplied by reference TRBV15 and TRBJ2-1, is DAMVIQNPRYQVTQFGKPVTLSCSQTLNHNVMYWYQQKSSQAPKLLFHYYDKDFNNEADTPDNFQSRRPNTSFCFLDIRSPGLGDTAMYLCATSSKVSRGRASSYNEQFFGPGTRLTVL.

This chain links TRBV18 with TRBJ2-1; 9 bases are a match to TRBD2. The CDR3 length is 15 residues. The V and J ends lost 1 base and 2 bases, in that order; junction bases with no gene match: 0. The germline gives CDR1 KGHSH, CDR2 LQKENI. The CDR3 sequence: CASSPQRGAYNEQFF. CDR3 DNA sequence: TGTGCCAGCTCACCACAGCGGGGGGCCTACAATGAGCAGTTCTTC. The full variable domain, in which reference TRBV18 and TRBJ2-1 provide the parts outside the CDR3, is NAGVMQNPRHLVRRRGQEARLRCSPMKGHSHVYWYRQLPEEGLKFMVYLQKENIIDESGMPKERFSAEFPKEGPSILRIQQVVRGDSAAYFCASSPQRGAYNEQFFGPGTRLTVL.

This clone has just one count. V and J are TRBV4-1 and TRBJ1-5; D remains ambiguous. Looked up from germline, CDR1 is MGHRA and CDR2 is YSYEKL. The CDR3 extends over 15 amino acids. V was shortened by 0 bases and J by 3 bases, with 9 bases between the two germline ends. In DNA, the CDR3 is TGCGCCAGCAGCCAAGATTGGGGTTCCAATCAGCCCCAGCATTTT. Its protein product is CASSQDWGSNQPQHF.

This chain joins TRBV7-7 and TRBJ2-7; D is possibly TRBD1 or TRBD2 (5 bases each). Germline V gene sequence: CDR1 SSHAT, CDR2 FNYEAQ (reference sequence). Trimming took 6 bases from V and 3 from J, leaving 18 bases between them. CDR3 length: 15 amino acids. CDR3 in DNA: TGTGCCAGCAGTCCGGGGCCAGGGCCGGGCTACGAGCAGTACTTC. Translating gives CASSPGPGPGYEQYF.

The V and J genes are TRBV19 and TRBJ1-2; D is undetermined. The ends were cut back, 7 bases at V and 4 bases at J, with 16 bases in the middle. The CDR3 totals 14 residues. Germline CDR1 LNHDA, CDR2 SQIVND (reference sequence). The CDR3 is CASKWQVGGYGYTF. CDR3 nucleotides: TGTGCCAGTAAGTGGCAAGTGGGCGGCTATGGCTACACCTTC.

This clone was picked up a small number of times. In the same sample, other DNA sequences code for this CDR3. CDR3 in DNA: TGTGCCTGGAGTGTAGGGGGAATAGGTGAAAAACTGTTTTTT. Translating gives CAWSVGGIGEKLFF. J is TRBJ1-4 and V is TRBV30, with D tentatively TRBD1 (6 bases). Germline-derived CDR1 and CDR2 are GTSNPN and SVGIG (reference sequence). Trimming pared 0 bases from V and 7 bases from J, leaving 12 bases between. There are 14 residues in the CDR3.

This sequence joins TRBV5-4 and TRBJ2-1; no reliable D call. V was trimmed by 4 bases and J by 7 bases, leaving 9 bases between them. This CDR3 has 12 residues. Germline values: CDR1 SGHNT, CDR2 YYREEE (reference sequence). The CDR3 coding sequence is TGTGCCAGCAGCCAACAAAAAAATGAGCAGTTCTTC. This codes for CASSQQKNEQFF.

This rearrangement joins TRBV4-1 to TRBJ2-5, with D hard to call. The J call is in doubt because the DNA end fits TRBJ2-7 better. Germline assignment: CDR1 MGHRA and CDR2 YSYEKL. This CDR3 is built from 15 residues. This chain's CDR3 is CASSQDNGGTYEQYF. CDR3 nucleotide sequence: TGCGCCAGCAGCCAAGATAACGGCGGAACCTACGAGCAGTACTTC.

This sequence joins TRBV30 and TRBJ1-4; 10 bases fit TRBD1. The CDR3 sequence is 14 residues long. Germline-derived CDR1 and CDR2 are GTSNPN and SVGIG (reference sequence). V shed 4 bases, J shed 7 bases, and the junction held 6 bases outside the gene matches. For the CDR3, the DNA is TGTGCCTGGAACCGGGACAGGGGCGGTGAAAAACTGTTTTTT. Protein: CAWNRDRGGEKLFF. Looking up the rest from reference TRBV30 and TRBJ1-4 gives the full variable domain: SQTIHQWPATLVQPVGSPLSLECTVEGTSNPNLYWYRQAAGRGLQLLFYSVGIGQISSEVPQNLSASRPQDRQFILSSKKLLLSDSGFYLCAWNRDRGGEKLFFGSGTQLSVL.

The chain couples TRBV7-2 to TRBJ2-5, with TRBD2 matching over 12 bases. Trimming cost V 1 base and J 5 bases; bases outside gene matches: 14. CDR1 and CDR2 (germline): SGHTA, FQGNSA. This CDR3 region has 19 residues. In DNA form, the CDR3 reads TGTGCCAGCAGCTTAGTGGTGCGGCTAGCGGGAGGGGGCCGGGAGACCCAGTACTTC. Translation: CASSLVVRLAGGGRETQYF.

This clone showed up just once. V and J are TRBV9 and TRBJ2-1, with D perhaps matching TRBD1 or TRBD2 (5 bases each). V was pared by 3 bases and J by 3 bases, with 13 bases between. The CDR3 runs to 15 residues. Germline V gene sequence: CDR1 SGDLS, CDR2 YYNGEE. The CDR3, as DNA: TGTGCCAGCAGCGGCCGGGACCCTAACTACAATGAGCAGTTCTTC. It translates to CASSGRDPNYNEQFF.

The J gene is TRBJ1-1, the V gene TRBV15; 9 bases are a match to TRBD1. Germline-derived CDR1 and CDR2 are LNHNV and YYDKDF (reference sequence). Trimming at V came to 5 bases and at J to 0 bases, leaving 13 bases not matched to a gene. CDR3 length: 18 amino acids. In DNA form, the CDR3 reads TGTGCCACCAGCCCCAATAGGGTGACAGGGGGAATGAACACTGAAGCTTTCTTT. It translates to CATSPNRVTGGMNTEAFF.

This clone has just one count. The CDR3 coding sequence is TGTGCCAGCAGCTTGGTAGGGGGCAAGGGCACTGAAGCTTTCTTT. Residues: CASSLVGGKGTEAFF. The J gene is TRBJ1-1, the V gene TRBV5-6; TRBD1 aligns across 7 bases. The V gene end was trimmed by 0 bases and the J gene end by 4 bases; junction bases not matched to a gene: 6. The CDR3 spans 15 residues. The germline V gene has CDR1 SGHDT and CDR2 YYEEEE.

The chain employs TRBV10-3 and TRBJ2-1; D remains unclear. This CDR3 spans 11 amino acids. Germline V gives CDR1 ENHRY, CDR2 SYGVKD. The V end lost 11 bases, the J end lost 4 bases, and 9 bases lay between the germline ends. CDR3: CAATGYNEQFF. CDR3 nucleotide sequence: TGTGCCGCCACCGGGTACAATGAGCAGTTCTTC.

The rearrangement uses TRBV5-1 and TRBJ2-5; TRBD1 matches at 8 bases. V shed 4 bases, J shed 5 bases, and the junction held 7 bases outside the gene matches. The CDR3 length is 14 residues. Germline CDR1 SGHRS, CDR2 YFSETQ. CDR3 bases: TGCGCCAGCAGCGTGGGACAGGAGGACGAGACCCAGTACTTC. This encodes CASSVGQEDETQYF.

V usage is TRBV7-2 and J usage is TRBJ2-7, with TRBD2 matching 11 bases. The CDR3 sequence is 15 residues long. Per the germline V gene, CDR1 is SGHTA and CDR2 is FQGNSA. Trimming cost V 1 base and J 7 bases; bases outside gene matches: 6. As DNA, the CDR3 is TGTGCCAGCAGCTTAGTGAGGCTAGCGGGGGGTGAGCAGTACTTC. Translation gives CASSLVRLAGGEQYF.

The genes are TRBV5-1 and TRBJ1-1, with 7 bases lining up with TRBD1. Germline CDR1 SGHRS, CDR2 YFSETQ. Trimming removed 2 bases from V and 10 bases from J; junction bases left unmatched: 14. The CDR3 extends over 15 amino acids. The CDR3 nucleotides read TGCGCCAGCAGCTTAGACCACACACCACAGGGGCGAGCTTTCTTT. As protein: CASSLDHTPQGRAFF.

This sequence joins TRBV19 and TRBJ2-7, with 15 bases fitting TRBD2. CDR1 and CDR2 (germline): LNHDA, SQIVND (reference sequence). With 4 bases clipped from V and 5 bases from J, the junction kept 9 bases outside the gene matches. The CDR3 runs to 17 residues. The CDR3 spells CASSRSRTSGRGDEQYF. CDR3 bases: TGTGCCAGTAGTAGATCACGGACTAGCGGGAGGGGAGACGAGCAGTACTTC.

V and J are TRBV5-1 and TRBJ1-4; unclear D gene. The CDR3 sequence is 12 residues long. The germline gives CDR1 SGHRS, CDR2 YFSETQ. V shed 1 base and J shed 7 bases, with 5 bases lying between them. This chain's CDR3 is CASSLTSEKLFF. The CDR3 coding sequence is TGCGCCAGCAGCTTGACGAGTGAAAAACTGTTTTTT.

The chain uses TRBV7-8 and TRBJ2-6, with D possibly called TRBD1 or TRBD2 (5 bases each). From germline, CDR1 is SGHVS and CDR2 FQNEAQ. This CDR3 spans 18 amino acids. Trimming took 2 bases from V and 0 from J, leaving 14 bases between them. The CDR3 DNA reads TGTGCCAGCAGCTTACGGGACGCCGACTACTCTGGGGCCAACGTCCTGACTTTC. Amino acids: CASSLRDADYSGANVLTF.

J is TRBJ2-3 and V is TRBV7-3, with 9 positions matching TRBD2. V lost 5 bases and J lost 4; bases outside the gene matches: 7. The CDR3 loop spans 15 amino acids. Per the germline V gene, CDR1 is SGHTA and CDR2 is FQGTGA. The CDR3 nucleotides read TGTGCCAGCAGCCAGGGCAGCGGGAGGTCAGATACGCAGTATTTT. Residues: CASSQGSGRSDTQYF.

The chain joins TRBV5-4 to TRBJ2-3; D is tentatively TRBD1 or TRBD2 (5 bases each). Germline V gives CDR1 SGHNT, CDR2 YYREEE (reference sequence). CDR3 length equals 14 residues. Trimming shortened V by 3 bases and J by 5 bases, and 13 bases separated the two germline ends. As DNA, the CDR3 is TGTGCCAGCAGCTCGGGACGGGATGGAGATACGCAGTATTTT. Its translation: CASSSGRDGDTQYF.

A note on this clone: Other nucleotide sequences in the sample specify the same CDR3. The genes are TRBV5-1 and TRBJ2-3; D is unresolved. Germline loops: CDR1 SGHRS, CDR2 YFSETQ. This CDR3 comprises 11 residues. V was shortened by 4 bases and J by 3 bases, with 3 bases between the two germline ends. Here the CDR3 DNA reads TGCGCCAGCAGCAGGACAGATACGCAGTATTTT. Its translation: CASSRTDTQYF.

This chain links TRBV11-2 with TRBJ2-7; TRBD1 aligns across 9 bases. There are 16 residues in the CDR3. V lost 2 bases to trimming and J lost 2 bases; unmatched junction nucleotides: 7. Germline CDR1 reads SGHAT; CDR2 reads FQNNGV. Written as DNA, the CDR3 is TGTGCCAGCAGCTTACCCACCGGGACAGGGACCTACGAGCAGTACTTC. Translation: CASSLPTGTGTYEQYF.

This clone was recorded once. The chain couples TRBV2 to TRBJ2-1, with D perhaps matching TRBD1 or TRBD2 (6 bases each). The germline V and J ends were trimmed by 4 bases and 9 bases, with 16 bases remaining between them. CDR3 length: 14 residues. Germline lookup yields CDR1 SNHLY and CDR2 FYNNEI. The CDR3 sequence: CASSGSGRGGEQFF. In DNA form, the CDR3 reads TGTGCCAGCAGTGGGTCCGGCAGGGGAGGTGAGCAGTTCTTC.

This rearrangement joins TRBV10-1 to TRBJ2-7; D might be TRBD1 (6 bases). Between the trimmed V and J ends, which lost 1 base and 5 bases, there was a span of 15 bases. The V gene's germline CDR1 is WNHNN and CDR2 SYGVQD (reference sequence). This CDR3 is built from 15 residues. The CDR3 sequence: CASSEFADSLDEQYF. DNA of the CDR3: TGCGCCAGCAGTGAGTTTGCGGACAGCCTAGACGAGCAGTACTTC.

This CDR3 is CSASDSHSGANVLTF. In DNA form, the CDR3 reads TGCAGCGCTTCGGACAGCCACTCTGGGGCCAACGTCCTGACTTTC. The V gene is TRBV29-1, the J gene TRBJ2-6; a weak D match, TRBD1 (6 bases). Trimming shortened V by 7 bases and J by 0 bases, and 13 bases separated the two germline ends. This CDR3 is built from 15 residues. The V gene's germline CDR1 is SQVTM and CDR2 ANQGSEA.